The 7 T cell receptor beta chains listed next were all sequenced from one sample in a study of Tregs in tolerant kidney transplant recipients (dated by TCRdb to between 2018 and 2021). Receptor amplification or capture employed the immunoSEQ multiplex PCR assay. Entries here come from immuneACCESS through TCRdb and include only in-frame sequences with V and J called. Some clones fail to appear in such tables; in the studies checked, an unresolved V gene covers under half of the shortfall, and the cause of the remainder is unknown. This sample gives roughly 64,000 clones in total; more than 70% of them show up just once. The leading ten clones occupy about 3.8% of the sample. The sample's time point, from its label and the paper: 6 months after combined kidney and bone marrow transplant. Transplants used related donors with nonmyeloablative bone marrow transplantation; mixed chimerism was transient in the human trials.

Sequencing was performed on CD4+ T cells from blood (PBMCs), taken 6 months after the transplant. Every receptor here comes from a human patient who received a combined kidney and bone marrow transplant. The graft donor may be the source of some T cells after a transplant.

This clone was detected a few times. The sample holds other DNA sequences that translate to the same CDR3. CDR3 sequence (DNA): TGTGCCAGCAGCTTGCTCGGGACAGGGAATCTCTACTCACCCCTCCACTTT. Residues: CASSLLGTGNLYSPLHF. The chain has TRBV11-1 and TRBJ1-6; 9 bases align to TRBD1. Unmatched junction bases numbered 13, after V lost 3 bases and J lost 10 bases. The CDR3 spans 17 residues. Germline CDR1 SGHAT, CDR2 FQDESV (reference sequence).

The genes are TRBV6-6 and TRBJ1-2; D is ambiguous. V shed 6 bases and J shed 3 bases, with 8 bases lying between them. CDR3 size: 12 residues. CDR1 MNHNY and CDR2 SVGAGI come from the germline V gene (reference sequence). CDR3 nucleotide sequence: TGTGCCAGCAGCCCCCAGTACTATGGCTACACCTTC. Its protein is CASSPQYYGYTF.

This clone has a single count. This chain connects TRBV5-4 to TRBJ2-2; 7 bases line up with TRBD1. The germline V gene has CDR1 SGHNT and CDR2 YYREEE (reference sequence). The junction had 9 bases not matched to a gene; V was cut back by 0 bases and J by 4 bases. There are 17 residues in the CDR3. As DNA, the CDR3 is TGTGCCAGCAGCTTGGCCGGTTGGACAGGTGGCACCGGGGAGCTGTTTTTT. Amino acids: CASSLAGWTGGTGELFF. The full variable domain, completed using reference TRBV5-4 and TRBJ2-2, is ETGVTQSPTHLIKTRGQQVTLRCSSQSGHNTVSWYQQALGQGPQFIFQYYREEENGRGNFPPRFSGLQFPNYSSELNVNALELDDSALYLCASSLAGWTGGTGELFFGEGSRLTVL.

The chain is built from TRBV28 and TRBJ2-7; 9 positions agree with TRBD2. Germline CDR1 is MDHEN and CDR2 is SYDVKM. The CDR3 has 13 amino acids. The J segment lost 6 bases and the V segment lost 9 bases, leaving 9 bases of the junction unmatched. DNA of the CDR3: TGTGCCAGTCAGGGAGCGGGAGGAGGCGAGCAGTACTTC. Translation gives CASQGAGGGEQYF.

The rearrangement uses TRBV7-9 and TRBJ1-1; TRBD1 aligns across 8 bases. This CDR3 comprises 15 residues. Germline values: CDR1 SEHNR, CDR2 FQNEAQ (reference sequence). Germline trimming cut 1 base from V and 3 bases from J; bases unmatched to any gene: 4. The CDR3 DNA is TGTGCCAGCAGCTTAGGGACAGGGCTGGACACTGAAGCTTTCTTT. Translated, it gives CASSLGTGLDTEAFF.

There are a few counts of this clone. The chain combines TRBV7-6 with TRBJ2-7, with 9 bases identical to TRBD2. The CDR3 contains 15 residues. CDR1 is SGHVS and CDR2 is FNYEAQ in the germline V gene. Germline trimming cut 6 bases from V and 4 bases from J; bases unmatched to any gene: 10. The CDR3 DNA reads TGTGCCAGCAGTTCTAGCGGGACGAACGGGTACGAGCAGTACTTC. This sequence encodes CASSSSGTNGYEQYF.

The V and J genes are TRBV9 and TRBJ2-5; D may be TRBD2 (6 bases). The last part of the DNA fits TRBJ2-7 better; the J call may be wrong. The germline V gene encodes CDR1 SGDLS and CDR2 YYNGEE. This CDR3 spans 14 amino acids. For the CDR3, the DNA is TGTGCCAGCAGCGTAGGGGGAGGCTACTACGAGCAGTACTTC. It specifies CASSVGGGYYEQYF.